These 12 T cell receptor beta chains originate from one sample sequenced in a study of cytomegalovirus exposure and HLA in healthy donors. The primer mix had 60 Vbeta and 13 Jbeta primers. Repertoires were generated with immunoSEQ multiplex PCR, while TCRdb's copy carries only in-frame clones and drops some. The table has 110,000 to 150,000 clones, around 10% seen once. Material: PBMCs. These receptors were obtained from a male donor in good health and CMV-seronegative.

This clone appeared a few times. The chain joins TRBV4-2 to TRBJ1-1, with D perhaps TRBD1 (5 bases). Trimming cost V 0 bases and J 0 bases, with 11 bases left between them. Germline V gene data show CDR1 as LGHNA and CDR2 as YNFKEQ. The CDR3 sequence is 16 residues long. This CDR3 reads CASSQDRVMMNTEAFF. The DNA for the CDR3 is TGTGCCAGCAGCCAAGACAGGGTTATGATGAACACTGAAGCTTTCTTT.

The V gene is TRBV30, the J gene TRBJ1-3; 7 nucleotides align to TRBD1. This CDR3 has 18 residues. V gave up 0 bases and J gave up 0 bases; unmatched junction bases: 11. The germline gives CDR1 GTSNPN, CDR2 SVGIG (reference sequence). Here the CDR3 DNA reads TGTGCCTGGAGTGTACCCGGGCGGACAGGTTCCTCTGGAAACACCATATATTTT. Residues: CAWSVPGRTGSSGNTIYF.

The rearrangement links TRBV7-8 to TRBJ2-2; TRBD1 aligns across 9 bases. J lost 0 bases, V lost 7 bases, and 9 bases had no gene match. CDR1 is SGHVS and CDR2 is FQNEAQ in the germline V gene. CDR3 length equals 17 residues. In DNA, the CDR3 is TGTGCCAGCACCTCGCGGACAGGGGAACCGAACACCGGGGAGCTGTTTTTT. It specifies CASTSRTGEPNTGELFF.

This clone was picked up a small number of times. The CDR3 DNA sequence: TGTGCCAGCAGCGACAGGGGTCGACCTTACGAGCAGTACTTC. Translation gives CASSDRGRPYEQYF. The J gene is TRBJ2-7, the V gene TRBV6-5; TRBD1 agrees at 8 bases. In germline, CDR1 is MNHEY, CDR2 SVGAGI. The CDR3 consists of 14 residues. V gave up 6 bases and J gave up 4 bases; unmatched junction bases: 8.

This clone turned up a few times. The chain recombines TRBV28 with TRBJ1-1; a possible D gene is TRBD1 (5 bases). V lost 6 bases, J lost 1 base, and 9 bases lay in between. The V gene's germline CDR1 is MDHEN and CDR2 SYDVKM. This CDR3 has 13 residues. The CDR3 loop is CASRRGRNTEAFF. The CDR3, as DNA: TGTGCCAGCAGGCGGGGCCGGAACACTGAAGCTTTCTTT.

The chain couples TRBV7-3 to TRBJ2-7; 7 nucleotides align to TRBD1. The junction had 1 base not matched to a gene; V was cut back by 5 bases and J by 0 bases. This CDR3 is 13 amino acids long. Germline CDR1 reads SGHTA; CDR2 reads FQGTGA. This CDR3 is CASSPGGSYEQYF. For the CDR3, the DNA is TGTGCCAGCAGCCCAGGGGGCTCCTACGAGCAGTACTTC. The variable domain in full, with the rest retrieved from reference TRBV7-3 and TRBJ2-7, is GAGVSQTPSNKVTEKGKYVELRCDPISGHTALYWYRQSLGQGPEFLIYFQGTGAADDSGLPNDRFFAVRPEGSVSTLKIQRTERGDSAVYLCASSPGGSYEQYFGPGTRLTVT.

Turning to this clone: The same CDR3 can be traced to other DNA sequences in this sample. The V and J genes are TRBV15 and TRBJ2-5, with 14 bases lining up with TRBD2. V was pared by 1 base and J by 3 bases, with 25 bases of the junction left unmatched. This CDR3 has 24 amino acids. Looked up from germline, CDR1 is LNHNV and CDR2 is YYDKDF (reference sequence). The CDR3 DNA is TGTGCCACCAGCAGAGCCGAGGGACAGGGGCCTAGACTAGCGGGAGGGCCGGGGGAAGAGACCCAGTACTTC. This codes for CATSRAEGQGPRLAGGPGEETQYF.

The V and J genes are TRBV4-3 and TRBJ2-7; 7 bases match TRBD2. J lost 3 bases, V lost 0 bases, and 2 bases had no gene match. The germline gives CDR1 LGHNA, CDR2 YSLEER. There are 14 residues in the CDR3. The CDR3 DNA is TGCGCCAGCAGCCAAGATGGGAGGGACTACGAGCAGTACTTC. It encodes CASSQDGRDYEQYF.

CDR3 sequence: CASSDVQVIIDEQYF. The CDR3 DNA follows: TGTGCCAGCAGTGACGTACAGGTTATAATCGACGAGCAGTACTTC. The V and J genes are TRBV2 and TRBJ2-7, with D perhaps TRBD1 (5 bases). Germline CDR1 is SNHLY and CDR2 is FYNNEI. V was trimmed by 3 bases and J by 5 bases, leaving 17 bases between them. The CDR3 totals 15 residues.

This clone was detected only a few times. The rearrangement joins TRBV9 to TRBJ1-4, with D possibly matching TRBD1 (5 bases). This CDR3 has 12 amino acids. The germline gives CDR1 SGDLS, CDR2 YYNGEE. V gave up 3 bases and J gave up 8 bases, with 8 bases separating them. The CDR3 here is CASSGGDEKLFF. As DNA, the CDR3 is TGTGCCAGCAGCGGGGGGGACGAAAAACTGTTTTTT.

This clone was seen only a few times. J is TRBJ2-1 and V is TRBV7-8; 11 bases are shared with TRBD2. V gave up 4 bases and J gave up 4 bases; unmatched junction bases: 3. Germline V lookup: CDR1 SGHVS, CDR2 FQNEAQ. The CDR3 totals 15 residues. CDR3 sequence: CASSSGLAGYNEQFF. CDR3 in DNA: TGTGCCAGCAGCTCCGGACTAGCGGGTTACAATGAGCAGTTCTTC.

This sequence joins TRBV7-2 and TRBJ2-5; the D gene is possibly TRBD2 (5 bases). There are 14 residues in the CDR3. V dropped 5 bases and J dropped 5 bases, with 15 bases sitting between them. Germline loops: CDR1 SGHTA, CDR2 FQGNSA. CDR3 DNA sequence: TGTGCCAGCAGCCTAACGGGGTCCGGGGAGACCCAGTACTTC. Its translation: CASSLTGSGETQYF.